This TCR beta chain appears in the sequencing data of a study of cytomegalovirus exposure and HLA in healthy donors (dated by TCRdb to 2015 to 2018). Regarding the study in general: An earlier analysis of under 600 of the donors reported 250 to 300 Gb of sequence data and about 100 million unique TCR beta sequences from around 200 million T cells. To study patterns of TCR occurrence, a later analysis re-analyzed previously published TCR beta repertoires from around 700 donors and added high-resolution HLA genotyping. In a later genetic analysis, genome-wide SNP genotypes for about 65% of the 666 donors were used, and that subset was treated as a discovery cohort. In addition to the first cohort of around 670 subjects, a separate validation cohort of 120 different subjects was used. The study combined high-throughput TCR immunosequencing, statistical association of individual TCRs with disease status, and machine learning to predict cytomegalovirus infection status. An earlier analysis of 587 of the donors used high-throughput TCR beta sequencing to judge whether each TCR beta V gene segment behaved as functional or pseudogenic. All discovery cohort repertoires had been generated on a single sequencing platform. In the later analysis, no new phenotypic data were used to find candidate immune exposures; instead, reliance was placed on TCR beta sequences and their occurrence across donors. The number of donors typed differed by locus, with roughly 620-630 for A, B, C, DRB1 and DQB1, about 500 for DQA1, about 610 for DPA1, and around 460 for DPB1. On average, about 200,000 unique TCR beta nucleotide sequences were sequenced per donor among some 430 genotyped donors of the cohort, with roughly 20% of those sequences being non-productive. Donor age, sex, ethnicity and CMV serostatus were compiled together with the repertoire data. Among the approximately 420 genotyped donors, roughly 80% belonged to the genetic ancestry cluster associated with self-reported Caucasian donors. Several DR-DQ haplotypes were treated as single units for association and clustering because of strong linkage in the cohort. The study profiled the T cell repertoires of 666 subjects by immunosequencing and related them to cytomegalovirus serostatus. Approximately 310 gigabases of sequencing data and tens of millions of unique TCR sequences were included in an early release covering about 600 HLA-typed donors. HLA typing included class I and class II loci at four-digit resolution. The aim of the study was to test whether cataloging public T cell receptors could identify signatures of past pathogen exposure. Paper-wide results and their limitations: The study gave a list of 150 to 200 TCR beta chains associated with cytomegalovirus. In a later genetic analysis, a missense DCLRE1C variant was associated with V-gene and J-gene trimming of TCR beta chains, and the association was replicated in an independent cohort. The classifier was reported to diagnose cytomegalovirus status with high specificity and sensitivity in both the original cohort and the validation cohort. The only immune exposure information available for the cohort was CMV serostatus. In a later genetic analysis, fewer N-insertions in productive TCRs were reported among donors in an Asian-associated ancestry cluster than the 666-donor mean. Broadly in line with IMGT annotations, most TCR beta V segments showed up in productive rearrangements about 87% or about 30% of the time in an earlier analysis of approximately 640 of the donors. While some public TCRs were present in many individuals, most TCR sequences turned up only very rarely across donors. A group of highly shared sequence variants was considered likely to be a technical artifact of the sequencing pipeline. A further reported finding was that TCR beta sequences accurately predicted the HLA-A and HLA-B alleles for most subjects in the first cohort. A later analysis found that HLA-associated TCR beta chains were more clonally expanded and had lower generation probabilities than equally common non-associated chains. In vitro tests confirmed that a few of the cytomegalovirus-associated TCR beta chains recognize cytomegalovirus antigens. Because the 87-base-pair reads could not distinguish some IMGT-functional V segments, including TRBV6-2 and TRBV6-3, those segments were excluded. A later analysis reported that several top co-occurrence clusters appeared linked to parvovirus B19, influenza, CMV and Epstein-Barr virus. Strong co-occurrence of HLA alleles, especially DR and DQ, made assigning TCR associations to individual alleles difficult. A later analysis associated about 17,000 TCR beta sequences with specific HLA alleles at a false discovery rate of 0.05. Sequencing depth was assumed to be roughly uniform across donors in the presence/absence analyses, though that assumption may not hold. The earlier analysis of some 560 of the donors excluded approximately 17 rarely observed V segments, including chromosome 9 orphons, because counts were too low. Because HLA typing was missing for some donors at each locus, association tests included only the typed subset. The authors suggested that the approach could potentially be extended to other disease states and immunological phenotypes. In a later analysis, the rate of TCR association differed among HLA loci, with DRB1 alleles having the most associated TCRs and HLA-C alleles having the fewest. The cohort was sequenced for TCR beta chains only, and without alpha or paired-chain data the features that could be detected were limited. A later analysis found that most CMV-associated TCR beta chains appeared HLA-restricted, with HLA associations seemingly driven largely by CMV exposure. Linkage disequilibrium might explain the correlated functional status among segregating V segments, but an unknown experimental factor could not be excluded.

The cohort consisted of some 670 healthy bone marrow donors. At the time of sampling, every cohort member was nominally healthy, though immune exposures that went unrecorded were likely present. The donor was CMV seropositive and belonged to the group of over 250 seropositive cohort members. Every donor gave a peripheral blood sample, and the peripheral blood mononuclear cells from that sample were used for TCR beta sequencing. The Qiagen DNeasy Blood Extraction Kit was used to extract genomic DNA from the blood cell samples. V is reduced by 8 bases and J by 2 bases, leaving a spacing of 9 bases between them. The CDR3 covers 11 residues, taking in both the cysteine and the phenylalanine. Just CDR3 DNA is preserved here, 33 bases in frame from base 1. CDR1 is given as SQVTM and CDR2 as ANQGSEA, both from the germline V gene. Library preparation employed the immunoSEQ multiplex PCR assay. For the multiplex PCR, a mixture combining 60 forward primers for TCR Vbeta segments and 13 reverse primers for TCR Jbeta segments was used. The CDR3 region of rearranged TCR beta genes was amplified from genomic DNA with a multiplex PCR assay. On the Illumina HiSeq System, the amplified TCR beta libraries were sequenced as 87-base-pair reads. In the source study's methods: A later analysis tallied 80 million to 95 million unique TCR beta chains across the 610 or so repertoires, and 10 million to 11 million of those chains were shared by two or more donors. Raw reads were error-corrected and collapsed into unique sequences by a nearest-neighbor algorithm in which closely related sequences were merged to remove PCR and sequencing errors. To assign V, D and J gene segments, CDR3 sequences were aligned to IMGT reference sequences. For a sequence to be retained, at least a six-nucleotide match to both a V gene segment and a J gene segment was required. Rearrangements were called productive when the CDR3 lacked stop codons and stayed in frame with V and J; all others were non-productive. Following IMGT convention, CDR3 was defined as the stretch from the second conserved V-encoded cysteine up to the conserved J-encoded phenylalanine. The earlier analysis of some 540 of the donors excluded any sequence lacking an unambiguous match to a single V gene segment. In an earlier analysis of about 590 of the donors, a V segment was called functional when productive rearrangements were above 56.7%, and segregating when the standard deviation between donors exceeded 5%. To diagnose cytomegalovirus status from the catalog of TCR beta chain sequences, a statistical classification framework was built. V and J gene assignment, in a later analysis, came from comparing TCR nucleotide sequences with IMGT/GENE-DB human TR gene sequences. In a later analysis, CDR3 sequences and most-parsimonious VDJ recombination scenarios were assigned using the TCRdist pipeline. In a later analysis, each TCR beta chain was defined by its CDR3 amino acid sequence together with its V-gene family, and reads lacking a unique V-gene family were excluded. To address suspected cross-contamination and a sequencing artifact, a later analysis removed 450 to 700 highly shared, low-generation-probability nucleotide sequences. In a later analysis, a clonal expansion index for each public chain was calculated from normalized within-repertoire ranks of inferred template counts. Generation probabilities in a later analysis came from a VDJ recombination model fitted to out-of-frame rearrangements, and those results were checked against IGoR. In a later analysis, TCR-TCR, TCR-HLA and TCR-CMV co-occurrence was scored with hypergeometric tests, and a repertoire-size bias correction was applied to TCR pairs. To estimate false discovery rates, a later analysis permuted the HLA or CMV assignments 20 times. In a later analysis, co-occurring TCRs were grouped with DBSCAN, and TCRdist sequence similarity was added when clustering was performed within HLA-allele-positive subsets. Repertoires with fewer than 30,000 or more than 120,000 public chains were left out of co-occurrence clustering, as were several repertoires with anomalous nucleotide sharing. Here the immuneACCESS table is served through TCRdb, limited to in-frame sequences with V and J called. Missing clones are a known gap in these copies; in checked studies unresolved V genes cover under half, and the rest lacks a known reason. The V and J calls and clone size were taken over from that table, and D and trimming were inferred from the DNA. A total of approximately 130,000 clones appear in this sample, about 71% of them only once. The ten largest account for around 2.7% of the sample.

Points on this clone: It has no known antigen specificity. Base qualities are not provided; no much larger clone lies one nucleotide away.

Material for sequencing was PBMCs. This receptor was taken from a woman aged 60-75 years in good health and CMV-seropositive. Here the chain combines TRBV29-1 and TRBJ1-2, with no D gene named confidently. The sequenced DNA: TGCAGCCCTCACAACAACTATGGCTACACCTTC. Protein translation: CSPHNNYGYTF. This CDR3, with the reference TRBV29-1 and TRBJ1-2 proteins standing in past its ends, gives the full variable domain SAVISQKPSRDICQRGTSLTIQCQVDSQVTMMFWYRQQPGQSLTLIATANQGSEATYESGFVIDKFPISRPNLTFSTLTVSNMSPEDSSIYLCSPHNNYGYTFGSGTRLTVV.